These 31 T cell receptor beta chains were all obtained from the same sample, sequenced in a study of T cell responses to AZD1222 COVID-19 vaccine. The repertoire was sequenced with immunoSEQ multiplex PCR; TCRdb's copy has only in-frame clones and lacks some. Among over 45,000 clones listed, roughly 85% were seen once. The input for sequencing was peripheral blood, taken on day 0 of AZD1222 vaccination. The origin of the receptors is an adult in good health.

The J gene is TRBJ2-5, the V gene TRBV25-1; TRBD2 is a possible D gene (7 bases). CDR3 size: 14 residues. Germline V gene sequence: CDR1 MGHDK, CDR2 SYGVNS. V was trimmed by 5 bases and J by 1 base, leaving 11 bases between them. The CDR3 DNA is TGTGCCAGCAGTCGGGGAGGGGGCCAAGAGACCCAGTACTTC. Protein: CASSRGGGQETQYF.

The chain has TRBV5-4 and TRBJ2-7; possibly TRBD1 for D (6 bases). V was shortened by 2 bases and J by 3 bases, with 12 bases between the two germline ends. CDR1 and CDR2 (germline): SGHNT, YYREEE (reference sequence). This CDR3 has 14 residues. CDR3: CASSFRGTYYEQYF. Here the CDR3 DNA reads TGTGCCAGCAGCTTCAGGGGTACGTACTACGAGCAGTACTTC. The full variable domain, in which reference TRBV5-4 and TRBJ2-7 provide the parts outside the CDR3, is ETGVTQSPTHLIKTRGQQVTLRCSSQSGHNTVSWYQQALGQGPQFIFQYYREEENGRGNFPPRFSGLQFPNYSSELNVNALELDDSALYLCASSFRGTYYEQYFGPGTRLTVT.

This clone was seen more than once but under ten times. The chain couples TRBV12-5 to TRBJ2-7; D not certain. This CDR3 contains 15 residues. Per the germline V gene, CDR1 is LGHNT and CDR2 is FRNRAP. V gave up 2 bases and J gave up 6 bases, with 17 bases separating them. The CDR3, as DNA: TGTGCTAGTGGTTTGTTTTTAGTAACACGAATCGAGCAGTACTTC. This encodes CASGLFLVTRIEQYF.

The DNA for the CDR3 is TGTGCCAGCAGAGGGGGGTTGGCCGGGGAGCTGTTTTTT. Translated: CASRGGLAGELFF. The rearrangement links TRBV25-1 to TRBJ2-2, with D perhaps TRBD1 or TRBD2 (6 bases each). The V and J ends lost 6 bases and 6 bases respectively, with 11 bases between them. CDR1 and CDR2 from the germline V gene are MGHDK and SYGVNS. This CDR3 has 13 amino acids.

DNA for the CDR3: TGTGCCAGCAGCCTAGAAGTAAATCAGCCCCAGCATTTT. It codes for CASSLEVNQPQHF. V is TRBV6-4 and J is TRBJ1-5, with D hard to call. Germline V gene sequence: CDR1 MRHNA, CDR2 SNTAGT. The length of the CDR3 is 13 residues. The V end was cut by 6 bases, the J end by 4 bases, with 10 bases between.

The chain links TRBV7-8 to TRBJ2-7; no clear D. This CDR3 has 15 amino acids. Germline assignment: CDR1 SGHVS and CDR2 FQNEAQ. V lost 0 bases and J lost 0, with 9 bases in between. This CDR3 is CASSLAQSSSYEQYF. CDR3 nucleotides: TGTGCCAGCAGCTTAGCCCAGTCTAGCTCCTACGAGCAGTACTTC.

The V and J genes are TRBV27 and TRBJ2-1; 9 nucleotides match TRBD1. This CDR3 is built from 14 residues. Germline CDR1 MNHEY, CDR2 SMNVEV (reference sequence). V lost 7 bases to trimming and J lost 0 bases; unmatched junction nucleotides: 1. The CDR3 bases are TGTGCCAGCAAGACAGGGGGCTCCTACAATGAGCAGTTCTTC. This encodes CASKTGGSYNEQFF.

This rearrangement joins TRBV5-4 to TRBJ1-2; TRBD1 matches at 11 bases. The trim removed 0 bases at V and 7 bases at J, leaving 5 bases unmatched. CDR1 is SGHNT, CDR2 YYREEE, per germline (reference sequence). This CDR3 is 15 amino acids long. For the CDR3, the DNA is TGTGCCAGCAGCTTGGGAGGACAGGGGGCGCGTGGCTACACCTTC. Its protein product is CASSLGGQGARGYTF.

The chain couples TRBV7-9 to TRBJ1-6, with a possible D match to TRBD1 (5 bases). Trimming removed 4 bases from V and 10 bases from J, with 26 bases in between. The CDR3 extends over 18 amino acids. The germline CDR1 and CDR2 sequences are SEHNR and FQNEAQ (reference sequence). CDR3 region: CASSYTSLGKGSGSPLHF. The DNA of the CDR3 is TGTGCCAGCAGCTATACAAGCCTGGGGAAGGGGTCGGGATCACCCCTCCACTTT.

V is TRBV25-1 and J is TRBJ1-6; maybe TRBD1 (5 bases). CDR1 is MGHDK and CDR2 is SYGVNS in the germline V gene. The CDR3 has 15 residues. The V gene lost 7 bases and the J gene lost 5 bases, with 15 bases spanning the gap. DNA for the CDR3: TGTGCCAGCACCGCTTCAGGGACGAATAATTCACCCCTCCACTTT. It specifies CASTASGTNNSPLHF. The full variable domain, with the rest looked up from reference TRBV25-1 and TRBJ1-6, is EADIYQTPRYLVIGTGKKITLECSQTMGHDKMYWYQQDPGMELHLIHYSYGVNSTEKGDLSSESTVSRIRTEHFPLTLESARPSHTSQYLCASTASGTNNSPLHFGNGTRLTVT.

The CDR3 DNA reads TGTGCCAGCAGCCGGGTACTAGCGGGGGGGAACAATGAGCAGTTCTTC. Amino acid sequence: CASSRVLAGGNNEQFF. The chain recombines TRBV4-2 with TRBJ2-1; 13 bases are a match to TRBD2. The CDR3 is 16 residues long. Germline assignment: CDR1 LGHNA and CDR2 YNFKEQ. V lost 4 bases and J lost 5; bases outside the gene matches: 5.

The chain links TRBV28 to TRBJ1-2; no definite D call. V gave up 8 bases and J gave up 11 bases, with 18 bases separating them. This CDR3 has 12 amino acids. Germline CDR1 and CDR2: MDHEN and SYDVKM. The CDR3 is CASRLSGSPYTF. The CDR3 DNA follows: TGTGCCAGCCGTCTGTCGGGCAGCCCATACACCTTC.

This rearrangement joins TRBV11-1 to TRBJ2-3; D is ambiguous. Deletions cut 3 bases from V and 2 bases from J, with 15 bases between. CDR1 and CDR2 (germline): SGHAT, FQDESV (reference sequence). This CDR3 has 16 residues. CDR3 sequence reads: CASSLRGIPFTDTQYF. Written as DNA, the CDR3 is TGTGCCAGCAGCTTGCGAGGTATTCCGTTCACAGATACGCAGTATTTT.

The chain joins TRBV3-1 (or the pseudogene TRBV3-2) to TRBJ2-7, with 11 bases matching TRBD1. The CDR3 runs 15 residues. Unmatched junction bases numbered 4, after V lost 3 bases and J lost 3 bases. Germline loops: CDR1 LGHDT, CDR2 YNNKEL (reference sequence). CDR3 loop: CASSHTGTGGYEQYF. The CDR3 coding sequence is TGTGCCAGCAGCCACACCGGGACAGGGGGCTACGAGCAGTACTTC.

DNA for the CDR3: TGTGCCAGTAGCCCAGTAGCTTCTGGAAACACCATATATTTT. Its translation: CASSPVASGNTIYF. The rearrangement uses TRBV19 and TRBJ1-3; D remains unclear. The CDR3 runs to 14 residues. Germline V CDR1 and CDR2: LNHDA, SQIVND (reference sequence). Trimming took off 6 bases at V and 1 base at J, with 10 bases between the two ends.

The CDR3 DNA follows: TGTGCCAGCAGCGCGAAGACTAGCGGGGGGGTAGATACGCAGTATTTT. Its protein is CASSAKTSGGVDTQYF. The V call is TRBV9, the J call TRBJ2-3; TRBD2 agrees at 14 bases. Germline V CDR1 and CDR2: SGDLS, YYNGEE. The CDR3 consists of 16 residues. V shed 3 bases, J shed 5 bases, and the junction held 5 bases outside the gene matches.

This clone appeared once. The V gene is TRBV6-5, the J gene TRBJ2-7; no clear D. V gave up 7 bases and J gave up 4 bases, with 11 bases separating them. Germline CDR1 is MNHEY and CDR2 is SVGAGI. The CDR3 is 12 amino acids. The DNA of the CDR3 is TGTGCCAGCACTGGGTTTGGGTACGAGCAGTACTTC. This translates into CASTGFGYEQYF.

This chain uses TRBV6-1 with TRBJ1-2; 12 nucleotides line up with TRBD1. This CDR3 region has 19 residues. With 2 bases clipped from V and 4 bases from J, the junction kept 14 bases outside the gene matches. Per the germline V gene, CDR1 is MNHNS and CDR2 is SASEGT. The DNA for the CDR3 is TGTGCCAGCAGTGAATTCAATATTGGGACAGGGGGCGCGAGCTATGGCTACACCTTC. It yields the protein CASSEFNIGTGGASYGYTF.

This clone was counted once. This rearrangement joins TRBV19 to TRBJ1-5; the D gene is possibly TRBD1 (5 bases). This CDR3 comprises 13 residues. Germline V gene data show CDR1 as LNHDA and CDR2 as SQIVND (reference sequence). V shed 7 bases and J shed 5 bases, with 12 bases lying between them. The CDR3 here is CASNSGGYQPQHF. CDR3 DNA sequence: TGTGCCAGTAACTCTGGGGGATATCAGCCCCAGCATTTT.

CDR3 in DNA: TGTGCCAGCAGTCGGGACATTGGCTACACCTTC. This codes for CASSRDIGYTF. The J gene is TRBJ1-2, the V gene TRBV2; TRBD1 might be the D (6 bases). The germline CDR1 and CDR2 sequences are SNHLY and FYNNEI. The ends were cut back, 5 bases at V and 7 bases at J, with 8 bases in the middle. The CDR3 has 11 amino acids.

The chain recombines TRBV6-5 with TRBJ1-6; TRBD1 agrees at 8 bases. CDR1 and CDR2 from the germline V gene are MNHEY and SVGAGI. V shed 2 bases, J shed 10 bases, and the junction held 4 bases outside the gene matches. The CDR3 is 14 amino acids. This CDR3 is CASSYTGGGSPLHF. The CDR3 bases are TGTGCCAGCAGTTACACAGGGGGAGGCTCACCCCTCCACTTT.

This clone turned up a few times. This rearrangement joins TRBV6-6 to TRBJ1-2, with D possibly matching TRBD1 (6 bases). The CDR3 runs 14 residues. The ends were cut back, 0 bases at V and 7 bases at J, with 12 bases in the middle. Per germline, CDR1 MNHNY and CDR2 SVGAGI (reference sequence). The CDR3 DNA reads as TGTGCCAGCAGTTACTCGTGGGAGGGGGGTGGCTACACCTTC. Protein product: CASSYSWEGGGYTF.

CDR3 region: CASGSYRGRQPQHF. CDR3 DNA sequence: TGTGCTAGTGGTTCCTACAGGGGGCGGCAGCCCCAGCATTTT. The chain combines TRBV12-5 with TRBJ1-5, with TRBD1 identical over 9 bases. V was clipped by 4 bases and J by 7 bases; unmatched bases: 5. This CDR3 is built from 14 residues. Per germline, CDR1 LGHNT and CDR2 FRNRAP.

V is TRBV7-3 and J is TRBJ1-1, with a tentative D call TRBD1 (6 bases). The V and J ends lost 5 bases and 3 bases respectively, with 13 bases between them. Germline CDR1 SGHTA, CDR2 FQGTGA. CDR3 length: 14 residues. The CDR3 here is CASSQSGVHTEAFF. As DNA, the CDR3 is TGTGCCAGCAGCCAATCAGGGGTCCACACTGAAGCTTTCTTT.

The chain employs TRBV6-4 and TRBJ1-2; 10 nucleotides agree with TRBD1. V lost 10 bases, J lost 4 bases, and 21 bases stayed unmatched. Germline V lookup: CDR1 MRHNA, CDR2 SNTAGT. The CDR3 extends over 18 amino acids. This chain's CDR3 is CATKNIGTGAVRSYGYTF. For the CDR3, the DNA is TGTGCCACCAAAAACATAGGGACAGGGGCGGTTAGGAGCTATGGCTACACCTTC.

This clone has only one observation. The chain combines TRBV28 with TRBJ2-1; D perhaps matches TRBD2 (6 bases). Germline CDR1 reads MDHEN; CDR2 reads SYDVKM. The CDR3 spans 16 residues. V was pared by 4 bases and J by 3 bases, with 16 bases between. CDR3 nucleotides: TGTGCCAGCAGTTCCCCGGGAGCCCTTCTCTACAATGAGCAGTTCTTC. As protein: CASSSPGALLYNEQFF.

The chain uses TRBV5-4 and TRBJ1-6; maybe TRBD1 (6 bases). V gave up 0 bases and J gave up 10 bases, with 14 bases separating them. Germline-derived CDR1 and CDR2 are SGHNT and YYREEE (reference sequence). The CDR3 runs to 15 residues. The CDR3 nucleotides read TGTGCCAGCAGCTTGGATGGGGGGCTTCCCTCACCCCTCCACTTT. Translation gives CASSLDGGLPSPLHF.

The chain couples TRBV3-1 (or the pseudogene TRBV3-2) to TRBJ2-3; possibly TRBD2 for D (7 bases). This CDR3 is built from 16 residues. Trimming left V 1 base short and J 5 bases short, with 16 bases between. The germline gives CDR1 LGHDT, CDR2 YNNKEL (reference sequence). The CDR3 DNA reads TGTGCCAGCAGCCAAGGGTTGCGGGGGCGTATAGATACGCAGTATTTT. Translated: CASSQGLRGRIDTQYF.

CDR3 coding DNA: TGTGCCTGCCGGGGAAGCGGGCCCTACGAGCAGTACTTC. Translating gives CACRGSGPYEQYF. The chain uses TRBV30 and TRBJ2-7; a weak D match, TRBD2 (6 bases). The CDR3 runs to 13 residues. Germline V gene lookup returns CDR1 GTSNPN and CDR2 SVGIG (reference sequence). V lost 6 bases and J 2 bases, leaving 14 bases between the germline ends.

The chain recombines TRBV11-2 with TRBJ2-7; no definite D call. The germline CDR1 and CDR2 sequences are SGHAT and FQNNGV. CDR3 length: 13 residues. V lost 3 bases and J 0 bases, leaving 6 bases between the germline ends. The CDR3 nucleotides are TGTGCCAGCAGCTTTGTAAGCTCCTACGAGCAGTACTTC. As protein: CASSFVSSYEQYF.

The chain links TRBV5-6 to TRBJ1-2, with 9 bases that match TRBD1. Germline trimming cut 5 bases from V and 13 bases from J; bases unmatched to any gene: 6. CDR1 and CDR2 from the germline V gene are SGHDT and YYEEEE. The CDR3 consists of 11 residues. The CDR3: CASSRQGEVTF. CDR3 bases: TGTGCCAGCAGTAGACAGGGGGAAGTCACCTTC.